These T cell receptor beta chains were read from a single sample in a study of cytomegalovirus exposure and HLA in healthy donors. Assay: immunoSEQ multiplex PCR; the TCRdb copy retains only in-frame clones and omits some. Here the sample spans 100,000 to 150,000 clones, more than 65% being singletons. The sample comprised PBMCs. The receptors were sampled from a man younger than 35 in good health and CMV-seronegative. The CDR3 runs from the conserved cysteine through the conserved F or W. A D gene is named only where the DNA matches it firmly. Size tells how often a clone was seen (once, few, many) or the class of an expanded clone, and some rows leave it out.

v_call	d_call	j_call	clone_size	cdr3_aa	cdr3_nt
TRBV19	.	TRBJ1-1	.	CASSINRANTEAFF	TGTGCCAGTAGTATAAACAGGGCGAACACTGAAGCTTTCTTT
TRBV19	TRBD1	TRBJ1-1	.	CASSMQGAQTYEAFF	TGTGCCAGTAGTATGCAGGGGGCGCAGACCTATGAAGCTTTCTTT
TRBV7-9	.	TRBJ1-2	.	CASSLRTGWGYTF	TGTGCCAGCAGCTTAAGGACGGGGTGGGGCTACACCTTC
TRBV15	.	TRBJ1-6	.	CATSGDPQAGNSPLHF	TGTGCCACCAGCGGCGACCCCCAGGCTGGGAATTCACCCCTCCACTTT
TRBV11-2	TRBD2	TRBJ2-1	few	CASSLTYGRVGNEQFF	TGTGCCAGCAGCTTAACCTATGGGAGGGTAGGAAATGAGCAGTTCTTC
TRBV7-3	.	TRBJ1-1	few	CASSLEGNTEAFF	TGTGCCAGCAGCTTAGAGGGGAACACTGAAGCTTTCTTT
TRBV6-4	TRBD1	TRBJ2-2	.	CASSGQGDTGELFF	TGTGCCAGCAGTGGACAGGGAGACACCGGGGAGCTGTTTTTT
TRBV23-1	.	TRBJ2-7	.	CASSPRDSGGEQYF	TGCGCCAGCAGTCCCAGGGACTCCGGGGGAGAGCAGTACTTC
TRBV5-5	.	TRBJ2-5	.	CASSLGQVGETQYF	TGTGCCAGCAGCTTGGGACAAGTAGGAGAGACCCAGTACTTC
TRBV18	TRBD1	TRBJ1-3	.	CASSRDSDSGNTIYF	TGTGCCAGCTCACGGGACAGCGACTCTGGAAACACCATATATTTT
TRBV11-2	TRBD1	TRBJ2-7	.	CASSLGSGGLYEQYF	TGTGCCAGCAGCTTAGGGTCAGGGGGCTTATACGAGCAGTACTTC
TRBV10-3	TRBD1	TRBJ1-1	.	CAISESKTGWDTEAFF	TGTGCCATCAGTGAGTCGAAGACAGGGTGGGACACTGAAGCTTTCTTT
TRBV10-3	.	TRBJ1-2	.	CAISPDSGTYYGYTF	TGTGCCATCAGTCCTGACTCCGGGACATACTATGGCTACACCTTC
TRBV4-1	TRBD2	TRBJ2-3	.	CASSQVTPPRISREGTDTQYF	TGCGCCAGCAGCCAAGTCACCCCCCCAAGAATCAGCAGGGAGGGAACAGATACGCAGTATTTT
TRBV7-3	.	TRBJ2-2	.	CASSAGPGELFF	TGTGCCAGCAGCGCAGGGCCCGGGGAGCTGTTTTTT
TRBV5-6	.	TRBJ1-5	.	CASSLAGQLQHF	TGTGCCAGCAGCTTGGCGGGTCAGCTCCAGCATTTT
TRBV18	.	TRBJ1-1	.	CASSPPPGGTEAFF	TGTGCCAGCTCACCACCGCCGGGGGGTACTGAAGCTTTCTTT
TRBV18	TRBD1	TRBJ1-2	.	CASSPGGQHYGYTF	TGTGCCAGCTCACCGGGGGGACAGCACTATGGCTACACCTTC